This TCR beta chain emerged from a study of post-analysis software for immune sequencing data. Overall study context: Patients had relapsing-remitting, secondary progressive or progressive-relapsing multiple sclerosis; some lacked subtype. Points from the study as a whole: The five TRBV segments detected at higher frequency in patients than in controls included TRBV5-6, TRBV5-1 and TRBV20-1.

V shed 2 bases, J shed 5 bases, and the junction held 3 bases outside the gene matches. The CDR3 extends over 14 amino acids. TCR beta cDNA libraries included unique molecular identifiers. From the PCR reads, TCRdb called clonotypes with MiXCR, one entry per CDR3 protein. The data hold fewer than 850,000 distinct CDR3 sequences, with about 27% observed a single time. About this clonotype itself: Antigen unknown.

The receptor's source is a girl aged 5 to 17 with multiple sclerosis. The chain has TRBV12-3 or TRBV12-4 and TRBJ2-1; 7 bases are shared with TRBD2. Source material: blood. The CDR3 sequence is CASSLNLADNEQFF. The CDR3 DNA is TGTGCCAGCAGTTTAAACCTAGCGGACAATGAGCAGTTCTTC.